This note documents a single T cell receptor beta chain sequence. The data originate from a study of T cell responses to AZD1222 COVID-19 vaccine. Method: immunoSEQ multiplex PCR; TCRdb's copy keeps in-frame clones and lacks some. The profile shows some 88,000 clones, around nine tenths of them singletons. The V gene's germline CDR1 is MNHEY and CDR2 SVGAGI. The CDR3 runs to 16 residues. The V gene lost 2 bases and the J gene lost 3 bases, with 15 bases spanning the gap. The source was peripheral blood, collected 28 days after the second AZD1222 dose. This rearrangement joins TRBV6-5 to TRBJ2-3; possible D gene TRBD2, 6 bases. The sequence came from an adult who received the AZD1222 COVID-19 vaccine. The CDR3 sequence: CASSYTGVVKTDTQYF. The CDR3 nucleotides read TGTGCCAGCAGTTACACGGGGGTGGTCAAAACAGATACGCAGTATTTT.